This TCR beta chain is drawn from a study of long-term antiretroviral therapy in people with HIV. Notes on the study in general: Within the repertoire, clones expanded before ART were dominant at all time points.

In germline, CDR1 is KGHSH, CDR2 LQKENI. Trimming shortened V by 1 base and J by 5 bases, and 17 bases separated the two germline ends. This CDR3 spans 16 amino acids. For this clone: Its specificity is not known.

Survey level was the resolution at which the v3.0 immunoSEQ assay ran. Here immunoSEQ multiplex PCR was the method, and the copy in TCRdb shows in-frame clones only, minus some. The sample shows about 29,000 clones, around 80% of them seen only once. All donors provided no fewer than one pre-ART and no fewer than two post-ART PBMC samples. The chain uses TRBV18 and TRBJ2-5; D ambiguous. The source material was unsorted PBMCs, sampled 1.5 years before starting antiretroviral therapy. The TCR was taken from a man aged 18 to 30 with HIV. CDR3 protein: CASSPRVKGDAETQYF. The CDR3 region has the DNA TGTGCCAGCTCACCACGAGTCAAGGGTGACGCGGAGACCCAGTACTTC. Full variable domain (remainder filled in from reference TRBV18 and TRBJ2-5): NAGVMQNPRHLVRRRGQEARLRCSPMKGHSHVYWYRQLPEEGLKFMVYLQKENIIDESGMPKERFSAEFPKEGPSILRIQQVVRGDSAAYFCASSPRVKGDAETQYFGPGTRLLVL.